The rows below give T cell receptor beta chains drawn from one sample of a study of blood T cells in healthy people across ages. TCRdb analysed the 5' RACE reads with MiXCR anew, one entry per CDR3 protein. The sample holds about a million distinct CDR3 sequences; 35% to 40% are singletons and the top ten take about an eighth. Sequencing was performed on blood. All receptors come from a man aged 18 to 29 in good health. The CDR3 runs from the conserved cysteine through the conserved F or W. A D gene is named only where the DNA matches it firmly. The size of a clone is reported for some rows only, either as once, few or many, or as a class for expanded clones.

CDR3aa,CDR3nt,j_gene,abundance,v_gene,d_gene
CAISGQQDFNQPQHF,TGTGCCATCAGTGGACAACAGGATTTCAATCAGCCCCAGCATTTT,TRBJ1-5,few,TRBV10-3,NA
CASSLVRGVEEQFF,TGCGCCAGCAGCTTGGTTAGGGGGGTAGAGGAGCAGTTCTTC,TRBJ2-1,NA,TRBV5-1,NA
CASMAGPNTEAFF,TGCGCCAGCATGGCAGGGCCCAACACTGAAGCTTTCTTT,TRBJ1-1,NA,TRBV5-1,NA
CSASDLQGIQPQHF,TGCAGTGCTAGCGACCTACAGGGGATTCAGCCCCAGCATTTT,TRBJ1-5,NA,TRBV20-1,TRBD1
CASSRRANVLTF,TGTGCCAGCAGCCGCCGGGCCAACGTCCTGACTTTC,TRBJ2-6,few,TRBV11-2,NA
CASSLGYLGNHQPQHF,TGCGCCAGCAGCTTGGGGTACTTGGGGAACCATCAGCCCCAGCATTTT,TRBJ1-5,few,TRBV5-1,NA
CASSFRALRNQPQHF,TGTGCCAGCAGCTTTAGGGCCCTTCGCAATCAGCCCCAGCATTTT,TRBJ1-5,NA,TRBV7-9,NA
CASSIGSSSYNEQFF,TGTGCCAGTAGTATAGGGTCATCTTCCTACAATGAGCAGTTCTTC,TRBJ2-1,NA,TRBV19,NA
CANSPQQGVSSGYTF,TGTGCCAACAGTCCCCAACAGGGGGTATCTTCTGGCTACACCTTC,TRBJ1-2,NA,TRBV12-3/TRBV12-4,TRBD1
CASSLATRRNEQFF,TGTGCGAGCAGCTTAGCAACTAGGCGCAATGAGCAGTTCTTC,TRBJ2-1,NA,TRBV7-9,NA
CASSKLPQGRRTEAFF,TGTGCCAGCAGCAAACTCCCTCAGGGTCGGAGGACTGAAGCTTTCTTT,TRBJ1-1,NA,TRBV21-1,NA
CSAAGTECEAFF,TGCAGTGCTGCCGGGACAGAATGTGAAGCTTTCTTT,TRBJ1-1,NA,TRBV20-1,TRBD1
CAIGQINQPQHF,TGTGCCATCGGACAGATCAATCAGCCCCAGCATTTT,TRBJ1-5,once,TRBV10-3,NA
CASSSKRQRTEAFF,TGTGCCAGCAGCTCAAAAAGACAGAGGACTGAAGCTTTCTTT,TRBJ1-1,few,TRBV7-2,NA
CSVEHLLRDTEAFF,TGCAGCGTTGAACATCTACTACGGGACACTGAAGCTTTCTTT,TRBJ1-1,few,TRBV29-1,NA
CASSVAQGLSAGELFF,TGTGCCAGCAGCGTAGCCCAGGGTTTATCAGCCGGGGAGCTGTTTTTT,TRBJ2-2,NA,TRBV9,NA
CASSAGLAPEQFF,TGTGCCAGCAGCGCGGGACTAGCACCAGAGCAGTTCTTC,TRBJ2-1,NA,TRBV7-2,TRBD2
CASSQASPGQVYNEQYF,TGTGCCAGCAGCCAAGCTTCGCCGGGACAGGTTTACAATGAGCAGTACTTC,TRBJ2-5,NA,TRBV3-1,TRBD1
CAIRGGSSYEQYF,TGTGCCATCCGGGGGGGGAGCTCCTACGAGCAGTACTTC,TRBJ2-7,NA,TRBV11-2,TRBD2
CAGSYFRQYIFYNEQFF,TGTGCCGGCAGTTACTTTAGACAGTATATTTTCTACAATGAGCAGTTCTTC,TRBJ2-1,NA,TRBV6-5,NA
CASSLTGLSTDTQYF,TGTGCCAGCAGCTTGACAGGATTGAGCACAGATACGCAGTATTTT,TRBJ2-3,many,TRBV7-6,NA
CASSLGSVSISETQYF,TGTGCCAGCAGCTTGGGGTCGGTGTCTATATCAGAGACCCAGTACTTC,TRBJ2-5,NA,TRBV5-4,NA
CASSLAGPDYGYTF,TGTGCCAGCAGTTTAGCGGGTCCAGACTATGGCTACACCTTC,TRBJ1-2,NA,TRBV12-3/TRBV12-4,NA
CSGGVRDTDTQYF,TGCAGCGGCGGTGTTAGAGACACAGATACGCAGTATTTT,TRBJ2-3,many,TRBV29-1,NA
CASSLGSRELFF,TGTGCCAGCAGCTTGGGATCCCGGGAGCTGTTTTTT,TRBJ2-2,NA,TRBV7-2,NA
CASSQLQGSPLHF,TGTGCCAGCAGCCAACTACAGGGTTCACCCCTCCACTTT,TRBJ1-6,NA,TRBV3-1,NA
CASRYATGGDYGYTF,TGTGCCAGCAGATACGCGACAGGGGGGGATTATGGCTACACCTTC,TRBJ1-2,many,TRBV6-6,TRBD1
CASSLGVRGSNQPQHF,TGTGCCAGCAGCTTAGGCGTGCGGGGAAGCAATCAGCCCCAGCATTTT,TRBJ1-5,NA,TRBV7-2,NA
CSFENGWNQETQYF,TGCAGCTTTGAAAACGGCTGGAACCAAGAGACCCAGTACTTC,TRBJ2-5,NA,TRBV29-1,NA
CASSPDSGLQETQYF,TGCGCCAGCAGTCCAGACAGTGGCCTACAAGAGACCCAGTACTTC,TRBJ2-5,few,TRBV5-1,NA
CASSLLAGGSDTQYF,TGCGCCAGCAGCTTGCTGGCGGGGGGTTCGGATACGCAGTATTTT,TRBJ2-3,many,TRBV5-1,TRBD2
CASSELYAPGRNEKLFF,TGTGCCAGCAGTGAATTGTACGCGCCAGGAAGAAATGAAAAACTGTTTTTT,TRBJ1-4,NA,TRBV25-1,NA
CASSGGVNYGYTF,TGTGCCAGCAGTGGGGGAGTCAACTATGGCTACACCTTC,TRBJ1-2,NA,TRBV12-3/TRBV12-4,NA
CASSLTSSYNSPLHF,TGCGCCAGCAGCTTGACATCCTCCTATAATTCACCCCTCCACTTT,TRBJ1-6,few,TRBV5-1,NA
CSARDSSGGSGETQYF,TGCAGTGCTAGAGATTCTAGCGGGGGTTCGGGGGAGACCCAGTACTTC,TRBJ2-5,NA,TRBV20-1,TRBD2
CASSWGTGAPLRAFF,TGTGCCAGCAGCTGGGGGACAGGGGCGCCTCTTCGGGCTTTCTTT,TRBJ1-1,NA,TRBV7-9,TRBD1
CASSQDRINTQYF,TGCGCCAGCAGCCAAGACCGAATAAATACGCAGTATTTT,TRBJ2-3,NA,TRBV4-1,NA
CATSRDRAYNEQFF,TGTGCCACCAGCAGGGACAGGGCCTACAATGAGCAGTTCTTC,TRBJ2-1,few,TRBV15,TRBD1
CASSPERGTDTQYF,TGTGCCAGCAGCCCTGAGCGGGGCACAGATACGCAGTATTTT,TRBJ2-3,NA,TRBV3-1,NA
CSAAYPLVGEQYF,TGCAGTGCCGCCTACCCCCTAGTTGGCGAGCAGTACTTC,TRBJ2-7,few,TRBV20-1,NA
CASSLSPARVNQPQHF,TGTGCCAGCAGTTTATCCCCGGCCAGGGTCAATCAGCCCCAGCATTTT,TRBJ1-5,NA,TRBV27,NA
CASSPMIFSYNEQFF,TGTGCCAGCAGCCCGATGATCTTCTCCTACAATGAGCAGTTCTTC,TRBJ2-1,NA,TRBV11-2,NA
CASSPKRTDTQYF,TGTGCCAGCAGCCCAAAACGCACAGATACGCAGTATTTT,TRBJ2-3,NA,TRBV9,NA
CASSQGWGDYNEQFF,TGCGCCAGCAGCCAAGGGTGGGGGGATTACAATGAGCAGTTCTTC,TRBJ2-1,NA,TRBV4-3,NA
CASSDGPLSNQPQHF,TGTGCCAGCAGTGACGGGCCTCTTAGCAATCAGCCCCAGCATTTT,TRBJ1-5,few,TRBV2,NA
CASSQDRDSYSPPHF,TGCGCCAGCAGCCAAGATCGGGACAGCTATTCACCCCCCCACTTT,TRBJ1-6,NA,TRBV4-3,TRBD1
CASSYGEQGNEQFF,TGTGCCAGCAGTTACGGGGAACAGGGGAATGAGCAGTTCTTC,TRBJ2-1,many,TRBV6-5,TRBD1
CASSRGTTEAFF,TGTGCCAGCAGTAGGGGTACCACTGAAGCTTTCTTT,TRBJ1-1,NA,TRBV12-3/TRBV12-4,NA
CASSQDSLRANTGELFF,TGCGCCAGCAGCCAAGATTCGCTCAGAGCGAACACCGGGGAGCTGTTTTTT,TRBJ2-2,NA,TRBV4-3,NA
CASSLESGYNEQFF,TGCGCCAGCAGCTTGGAGTCAGGTTACAATGAGCAGTTCTTC,TRBJ2-1,few,TRBV5-1,NA
CSARDGGTGPPNQPQHF,TGCAGTGCTAGAGATGGAGGGACAGGGCCACCCAATCAGCCCCAGCATTTT,TRBJ1-5,few,TRBV20-1,TRBD1
CASRSGTGGNQPQHF,TGCGCCAGCAGATCAGGGACAGGGGGCAATCAGCCCCAGCATTTT,TRBJ1-5,few,TRBV5-1,TRBD1